A selection of T cell receptor beta chains follows, all from one sample in a study of T-cell memory formation after mild COVID-19. TCRdb re-derived calls from the 5' RACE reads in MiXCR, one entry per CDR3 protein. The repertoire holds some 210,000 distinct CDR3 sequences, with 27% as singletons. The specimen sequenced was PBMCs or a T cell subset sorted from them (not recorded which). All receptors derive from an adult woman who had mild COVID-19 (a few samples of this study predate the infection). Cell type and time point are not known. CDR3s leave out the opening cysteine and the closing phenylalanine or tryptophan. Fields, in order: V gene, J gene, CDR3 protein.

v_call: TRBV24-1
j_call: TRBJ1-5
cdr3_aa: ATSSQGRNQPQH

v_call: TRBV27
j_call: TRBJ1-1
cdr3_aa: ASSWEGTRNTEAF

v_call: TRBV2
j_call: TRBJ2-1
cdr3_aa: ASSSPRTSGSWNEQF

v_call: TRBV5-1
j_call: TRBJ2-7
cdr3_aa: ASSSPGTYEQY

v_call: TRBV18
j_call: TRBJ2-7
cdr3_aa: ASSPRSGGPYEQY

v_call: TRBV12-3/TRBV12-4
j_call: TRBJ2-7
cdr3_aa: ASIDLAGANEQY

v_call: TRBV12-3/TRBV12-4
j_call: TRBJ2-1
cdr3_aa: ASSFSGGRHDEQF

v_call: TRBV7-2
j_call: TRBJ2-2
cdr3_aa: ASSFWTGELF

v_call: TRBV7-3
j_call: TRBJ2-6
cdr3_aa: ASSPSGSGANVLT

v_call: TRBV12-3/TRBV12-4
j_call: TRBJ1-6
cdr3_aa: ASSFDRRTYNSPLH

v_call: TRBV5-1
j_call: TRBJ2-7
cdr3_aa: ASSNNPGVEQY

v_call: TRBV9
j_call: TRBJ1-1
cdr3_aa: ASSSTGGAATEAF

v_call: TRBV6-5
j_call: TRBJ2-4
cdr3_aa: ASSLTGVDIQY

v_call: TRBV10-3
j_call: TRBJ1-2
cdr3_aa: AISGDRAGYGYT

v_call: TRBV25-1
j_call: TRBJ1-2
cdr3_aa: ASSGAYGYT

v_call: TRBV7-9
j_call: TRBJ2-2
cdr3_aa: ASGSPKPGELF

v_call: TRBV4-1
j_call: TRBJ2-6
cdr3_aa: ASSPGPKSGANVLT

v_call: TRBV9
j_call: TRBJ2-7
cdr3_aa: ASSSSDGLYEQY

v_call: TRBV12-3/TRBV12-4
j_call: TRBJ2-7
cdr3_aa: ASSRGAAYEQY

v_call: TRBV7-2
j_call: TRBJ2-7
cdr3_aa: ASSLWGREQY

v_call: TRBV12-3/TRBV12-4
j_call: TRBJ1-1
cdr3_aa: ASSPQAFEAF

v_call: TRBV5-1
j_call: TRBJ2-3
cdr3_aa: ASSLAGGPNTQY

v_call: TRBV2
j_call: TRBJ2-7
cdr3_aa: ASSEAGTSGAYEQY

v_call: TRBV5-4
j_call: TRBJ2-2
cdr3_aa: ASSFGLAGALGELF

v_call: TRBV7-9
j_call: TRBJ1-2
cdr3_aa: ASSLQEPIIGYT

v_call: TRBV7-6
j_call: TRBJ2-5
cdr3_aa: ASSLYGRKYQETQY

v_call: TRBV20-1
j_call: TRBJ1-5
cdr3_aa: SATSGTGNQPQH

v_call: TRBV4-2
j_call: TRBJ2-5
cdr3_aa: ASSQGISLASQETQY

v_call: TRBV19
j_call: TRBJ2-3
cdr3_aa: ASNSRSGSGGADTQY

v_call: TRBV5-1
j_call: TRBJ2-1
cdr3_aa: ASSLKAGVVAPNDEQF

v_call: TRBV9
j_call: TRBJ1-6
cdr3_aa: ASSVAGGRRSPLH

v_call: TRBV3-1
j_call: TRBJ1-2
cdr3_aa: ASSPGPGDGYT

v_call: TRBV11-2
j_call: TRBJ2-6
cdr3_aa: ASSLAQGISGANVLT

v_call: TRBV12-3/TRBV12-4
j_call: TRBJ2-1
cdr3_aa: ASSSPGGGSYNEQF

v_call: TRBV7-2
j_call: TRBJ2-1
cdr3_aa: ASSLLGRGGDEQF

v_call: TRBV20-1
j_call: TRBJ1-2
cdr3_aa: SARDSQTTYGYT

v_call: TRBV29-1
j_call: TRBJ2-2
cdr3_aa: SVGAPVAGELF

v_call: TRBV20-1
j_call: TRBJ2-1
cdr3_aa: SGMRRTYNEQF

v_call: TRBV4-2
j_call: TRBJ2-5
cdr3_aa: ASSQDPGSGRAGETQY

v_call: TRBV7-2
j_call: TRBJ2-1
cdr3_aa: ASSLTGTSGRASNEQF

v_call: TRBV30
j_call: TRBJ2-3
cdr3_aa: AWNRGLGTDTQY

v_call: TRBV12-3/TRBV12-4
j_call: TRBJ1-5
cdr3_aa: ASSLWGAQPQH

v_call: TRBV2
j_call: TRBJ2-2
cdr3_aa: ASSGGQGRTGELF

v_call: TRBV30
j_call: TRBJ2-1
cdr3_aa: AWANTGSWNEQF

v_call: TRBV11-1
j_call: TRBJ2-3
cdr3_aa: ASSAPWGLETDTQY

v_call: TRBV24-1
j_call: TRBJ2-7
cdr3_aa: ATSVGGGGTVYEQY

v_call: TRBV19
j_call: TRBJ1-1
cdr3_aa: ASSINRATEAF

v_call: TRBV24-1
j_call: TRBJ2-3
cdr3_aa: ATSDEPGASDTQY

v_call: TRBV6-5
j_call: TRBJ2-5
cdr3_aa: ASSYSMVASETQY

v_call: TRBV3-1
j_call: TRBJ1-2
cdr3_aa: ASSQDSLLNYGYT

v_call: TRBV10-3
j_call: TRBJ2-1
cdr3_aa: AISESNAVNNEQF

v_call: TRBV5-1
j_call: TRBJ2-7
cdr3_aa: ASSPRVGPHEQY

v_call: TRBV6-5
j_call: TRBJ1-2
cdr3_aa: ASRRRGQGAGGYT

v_call: TRBV6-1
j_call: TRBJ2-7
cdr3_aa: ATRNYEQY

v_call: TRBV5-4
j_call: TRBJ2-3
cdr3_aa: ASRAAGVSTDTQY

v_call: TRBV15
j_call: TRBJ2-1
cdr3_aa: ATSSKSGTHNEQF

v_call: TRBV5-5
j_call: TRBJ2-2
cdr3_aa: ASSFRSSGELF